This T cell receptor (beta chain) is from a study of follicular helper T cells after annual influenza vaccination. Study context: Sampling occurred days 0, 7 and 28 after each influenza vaccination. For some subjects, blood spans the 2013-2014, 2014-2015 and 2015-2016 annual vaccinations. Study observations and caveats: Successive annual vaccinations recalled a recurrent oligoclonal ICOS+CD38+ cTfh response with influenza-specific clonotypes.

TCRdb's table, derived via immunoSEQ multiplex PCR, lists solely in-frame clones and lacks some. The sample carries around 10,000 clones, 70% to 80% recorded once. A word on this clone: As yet, its antigen is unknown.

The TCR was taken from an adult who received the influenza vaccine. Source: CXCR5- memory CD4+ T cells sorted from blood, taken 6 weeks after influenza vaccination.

The CDR3 DNA reads TGCGCCAGCAGCCACGCCACTCGAGTGCGGGGGCAGTACACCGGGGAGCTGTTTTTT. Its protein product is CASSHATRVRGQYTGELFF. This chain uses TRBV5-1 with TRBJ2-2; TRBD2 is a possible D gene (7 bases). This CDR3 has 19 amino acids. Trimming stripped 4 bases from V and 3 bases from J, with 25 bases between. Germline V lookup: CDR1 SGHRS, CDR2 YFSETQ.